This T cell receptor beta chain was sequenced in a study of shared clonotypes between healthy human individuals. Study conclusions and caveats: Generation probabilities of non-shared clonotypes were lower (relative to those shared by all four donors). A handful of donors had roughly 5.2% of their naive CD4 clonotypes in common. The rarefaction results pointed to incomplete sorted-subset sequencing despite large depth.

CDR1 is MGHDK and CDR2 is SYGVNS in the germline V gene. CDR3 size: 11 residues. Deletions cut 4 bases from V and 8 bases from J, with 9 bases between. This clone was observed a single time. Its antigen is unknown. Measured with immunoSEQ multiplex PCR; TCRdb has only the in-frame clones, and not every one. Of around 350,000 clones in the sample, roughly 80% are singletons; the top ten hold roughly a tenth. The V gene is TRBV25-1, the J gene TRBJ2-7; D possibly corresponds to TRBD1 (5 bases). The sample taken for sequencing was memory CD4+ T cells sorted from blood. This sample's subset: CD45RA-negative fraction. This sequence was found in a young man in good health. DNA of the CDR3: TGTGCCAGCAGTGCAGGGCAACAGCAGTACTTC. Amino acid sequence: CASSAGQQQYF.